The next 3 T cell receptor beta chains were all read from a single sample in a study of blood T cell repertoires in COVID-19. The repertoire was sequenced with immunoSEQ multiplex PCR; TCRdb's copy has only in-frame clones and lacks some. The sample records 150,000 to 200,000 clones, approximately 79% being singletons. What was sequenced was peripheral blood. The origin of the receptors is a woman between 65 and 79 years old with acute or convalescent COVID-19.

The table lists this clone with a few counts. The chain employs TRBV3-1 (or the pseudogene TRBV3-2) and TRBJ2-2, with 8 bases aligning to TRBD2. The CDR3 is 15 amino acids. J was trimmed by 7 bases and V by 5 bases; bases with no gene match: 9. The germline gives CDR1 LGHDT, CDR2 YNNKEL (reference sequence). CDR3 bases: TGTGCCAGCAGCACCGGGACTAGTAAGGTCGGGGAGCTGTTTTTT. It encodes CASSTGTSKVGELFF.

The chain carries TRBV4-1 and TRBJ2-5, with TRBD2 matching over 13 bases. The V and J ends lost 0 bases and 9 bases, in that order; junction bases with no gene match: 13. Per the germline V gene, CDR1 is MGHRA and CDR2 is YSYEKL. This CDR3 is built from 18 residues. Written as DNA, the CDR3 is TGCGCCAGCAGCCAAGAGCCTCCGTCCGGACTAGCGGGAGTGTCCCAGTACTTC. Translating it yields CASSQEPPSGLAGVSQYF.

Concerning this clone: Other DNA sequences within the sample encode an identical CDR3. The CDR3 region has the DNA TGTGCCAGCAGCGTTGGCACAGGGGGCACCGGGGAGCTGTTTTTT. Encoded protein: CASSVGTGGTGELFF. The rearrangement joins TRBV9 to TRBJ2-2; 8 bases agree with TRBD1. This CDR3 spans 15 amino acids. Per the germline V gene, CDR1 is SGDLS and CDR2 is YYNGEE. Losses at the gene ends were 2 bases for V and 4 bases for J; bases not matched to a gene: 4.